The rows below give T cell receptor beta chains drawn from one sample of a study of blood T cell repertoires in COVID-19. The table came from immunoSEQ multiplex PCR; TCRdb's copy has only in-frame clones and leaves some out. The table lists 250,000 to 300,000 clones, roughly nine tenths of them singletons. Material for sequencing was PBMCs or T cells enriched from blood (not recorded which). These receptors were obtained from a woman aged 55-69 years who had recovered from COVID-19. The CDR3 runs from the conserved cysteine through the conserved F or W.

J gene: TRBJ1-4
CDR3 length: 11
V gene: TRBV7-8
CDR3 protein: CASSPGVKLFF

J gene: TRBJ1-2
CDR3 length: 14
V gene: TRBV11-2
CDR3 protein: CASSLDGEFYGYTF

J gene: TRBJ2-1
CDR3 length: 14
V gene: TRBV3-1/TRBV3-2
CDR3 protein: CASSLSGLVNEQFF

J gene: TRBJ2-7
CDR3 length: 14
V gene: TRBV4-2
CDR3 protein: CASTPLGGRLEQYF

J gene: TRBJ1-2
CDR3 length: 11
V gene: TRBV20-1
CDR3 protein: CSARYRGGYTF

J gene: TRBJ2-7
CDR3 length: 13
V gene: TRBV18
CDR3 protein: CASSPPGVMEQYF

J gene: TRBJ1-2
CDR3 length: 12
V gene: TRBV16
CDR3 protein: CASSQSRYGYTF

J gene: TRBJ2-5
CDR3 length: 14
V gene: TRBV11-2
CDR3 protein: CASSSEWHQETQYF

J gene: TRBJ2-7
CDR3 length: 13
V gene: TRBV27
CDR3 protein: CASRPGTVNEQYF

J gene: TRBJ2-7
CDR3 length: 15
V gene: TRBV5-8
CDR3 protein: CASSLPGQGQYEQYF

J gene: TRBJ1-1
CDR3 length: 12
V gene: TRBV11-3
CDR3 protein: CASSFAGVEAFF

J gene: TRBJ2-1
CDR3 length: 15
V gene: TRBV10-3
CDR3 protein: CAISGQVSSYNEQFF

J gene: TRBJ1-1
CDR3 length: 14
V gene: TRBV19
CDR3 protein: CASSIMDRDTEAFF

J gene: TRBJ2-7
CDR3 length: 13
V gene: TRBV12-3/TRBV12-4
CDR3 protein: CASSSLVGREQYF

J gene: TRBJ1-1
CDR3 length: 16
V gene: TRBV27
CDR3 protein: CASSIHRGMRNTEAFF

J gene: TRBJ1-2
CDR3 length: 13
V gene: TRBV7-9
CDR3 protein: CASGGAGNYGYTF

J gene: TRBJ2-7
CDR3 length: 17
V gene: TRBV27
CDR3 protein: CASSFSSGTASSYEQYF

J gene: TRBJ1-4
CDR3 length: 15
V gene: TRBV5-8
CDR3 protein: CASSFIPGVHEKLFF

J gene: TRBJ2-5
CDR3 length: 14
V gene: TRBV6-5
CDR3 protein: CASSISGGWETQYF

J gene: TRBJ2-7
CDR3 length: 14
V gene: TRBV7-8
CDR3 protein: CASTSGTTRAEQYF

J gene: TRBJ2-2
CDR3 length: 13
V gene: TRBV19
CDR3 protein: CASSPANTGELFF

J gene: TRBJ1-5
CDR3 length: 14
V gene: TRBV27
CDR3 protein: CASSLETGYQPQHF

J gene: TRBJ2-7
CDR3 length: 14
V gene: TRBV7-9
CDR3 protein: CAGDAGGRNDEQYF

J gene: TRBJ2-7
CDR3 length: 14
V gene: TRBV28
CDR3 protein: CASRKQPTGYEQYF

J gene: TRBJ2-5
CDR3 length: 13
V gene: TRBV6-5
CDR3 protein: CASWTGVRETQYF

J gene: TRBJ1-2
CDR3 length: 14
V gene: TRBV28
CDR3 protein: CASSPVGGNYGYTF

J gene: TRBJ2-7
CDR3 length: 14
V gene: TRBV27
CDR3 protein: CASRHRGAYYEQYF

J gene: TRBJ2-1
CDR3 length: 15
V gene: TRBV28
CDR3 protein: CATLMGLAGVNEQFF

J gene: TRBJ1-1
CDR3 length: 15
V gene: TRBV27
CDR3 protein: CASSAQGPYSTEAFF

J gene: TRBJ2-3
CDR3 length: 15
V gene: TRBV7-3
CDR3 protein: CASSFDGRVTDTQYF

J gene: TRBJ1-2
CDR3 length: 14
V gene: TRBV27
CDR3 protein: CASRPAGGYFGYTF

J gene: TRBJ2-7
CDR3 length: 12
V gene: TRBV28
CDR3 protein: CASSREAYEQYF

J gene: TRBJ2-7
CDR3 length: 12
V gene: TRBV9
CDR3 protein: CASSPLSDEQYF

J gene: TRBJ2-7
CDR3 length: 14
V gene: TRBV5-1
CDR3 protein: CASSTGQVVSEQYF

J gene: TRBJ2-7
CDR3 length: 17
V gene: TRBV11-2
CDR3 protein: CASSFAVAGQGSYEQYF

J gene: TRBJ1-1
CDR3 length: 13
V gene: TRBV23-1
CDR3 protein: CASSVFPVSGAFF

J gene: TRBJ1-4
CDR3 length: 13
V gene: TRBV7-2
CDR3 protein: CASSLGEGGKLFF

J gene: TRBJ1-4
CDR3 length: 13
V gene: TRBV7-8
CDR3 protein: CASSLVENEKLFF

J gene: TRBJ2-3
CDR3 length: 16
V gene: TRBV12-5
CDR3 protein: CASGSYSGRAPDTQYF

J gene: TRBJ2-7
CDR3 length: 17
V gene: TRBV27
CDR3 protein: CASSPSFRTGVVVRQYF

J gene: TRBJ2-1
CDR3 length: 15
V gene: TRBV6-1
CDR3 protein: CASSDGAGSYNEQFF

J gene: TRBJ2-5
CDR3 length: 20
V gene: TRBV4-1
CDR3 protein: CASATPLGVAGGPEWETQYF

J gene: TRBJ1-6
CDR3 length: 13
V gene: TRBV11-2
CDR3 protein: CASSLEGSSPLHF